This T cell receptor beta chain was observed in a study of blood T cell repertoires in COVID-19. Study information: Both acute and convalescent COVID-19 samples were obtained from the United States, Italy and Spain.

V trimming: 0 bases; J trimming: 5 bases; junction bases outside the gene matches: 5. Germline CDR1 SGHRS, CDR2 YFSETQ. The CDR3 runs 16 residues. Produced via immunoSEQ multiplex PCR; TCRdb's table is partial and in-frame only. Seen here are about 310,000 clones, roughly 84% observed once, and the top ten hold 1%. This clonotype originated in a man in his fifties or sixties with active or convalescent COVID-19. V gene TRBV5-1 combines with J gene TRBJ1-2; 12 bases fit TRBD1. The sequencing sample was made of peripheral blood. The CDR3 sequence: CASSLVGQGATYGYTF. In DNA form, the CDR3 reads TGCGCCAGCAGCTTGGTGGGACAGGGGGCCACGTATGGCTACACCTTC.